Described below is a single T cell receptor beta chain sequence and its context. Its antigen is currently unknown. Other nucleotide sequences from this sample produce the same CDR3. Terminally differentiated effector memory CD45RA+ cells were excluded by CCR7 positive selection of CD45RO-negative cells. This record belongs to a study of shared clonotypes between healthy human individuals. Germline values: CDR1 MNHNS, CDR2 SASEGT. J lost 2 bases, V lost 6 bases, and 3 bases had no gene match. The CDR3 has 13 residues. The method was immunoSEQ multiplex PCR; TCRdb's version includes in-frame clones alone and lacks a portion of them. This sample has roughly 2.1 million clones, with roughly 91% found just once. Whole-study results and caveats: Naive CD4 clonotypes overlapped across a few donors at around 4.7%. On the whole, naive subsets had larger estimated richness than memory subsets had.

This sequence was found in a man between 18 and 35 years old in good health. Some clones in this sample may be carry-over from other donors' samples. The chain recombines TRBV6-1 with TRBJ2-7; 8 nucleotides match TRBD1. The sample taken for sequencing was naive CD8+ T cells from PBMCs. DNA for the CDR3: TGTGCCAGCAGAGACAGGGGCCCCTACGAGCAGTACTTC. Its translation: CASRDRGPYEQYF.